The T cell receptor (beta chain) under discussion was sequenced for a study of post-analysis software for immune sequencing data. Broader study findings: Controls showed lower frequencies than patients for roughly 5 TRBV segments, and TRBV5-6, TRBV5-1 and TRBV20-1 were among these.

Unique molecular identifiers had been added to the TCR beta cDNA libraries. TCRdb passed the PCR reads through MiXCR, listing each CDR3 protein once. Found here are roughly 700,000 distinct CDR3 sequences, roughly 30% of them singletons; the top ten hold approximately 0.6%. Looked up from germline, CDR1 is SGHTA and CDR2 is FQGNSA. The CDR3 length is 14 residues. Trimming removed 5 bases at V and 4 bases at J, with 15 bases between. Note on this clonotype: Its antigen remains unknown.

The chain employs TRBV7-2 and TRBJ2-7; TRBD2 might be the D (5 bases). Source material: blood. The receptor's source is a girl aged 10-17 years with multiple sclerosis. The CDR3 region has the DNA TGTGCCAGCAGCCCCCCCCCGGGAAAGTACGAGCAGTACTTC. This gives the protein CASSPPPGKYEQYF.